This TCR beta chain stems from a study of human versus mouse CDR3 diversity and MHC coevolution. Measured with immunoSEQ multiplex PCR; TCRdb has only the in-frame clones, and not every one. The sample gives 60,000 to 95,000 clones, under 95% of which show up once; roughly 0.16% is in the top ten. The sample taken for sequencing was naive CD4+ T cells from blood. Subset in this sample: CD45RO-negative CD62L-positive naive CD4 T cells. This sequence originates from a person aged 25-75 years in good health.

The CDR3 region is CASTAVTGSNSPLHF. In nucleotides, the CDR3 is TGTGCCAGCACAGCCGTGACCGGGTCCAATTCACCCCTCCACTTT. The rearrangement links TRBV27 to TRBJ1-6; D gene uncertain. The CDR3 covers 15 residues. With 7 bases removed from V and 7 bases from J, the gap between germline ends came to 17 bases. The germline V gene encodes CDR1 MNHEY and CDR2 SMNVEV (reference sequence).